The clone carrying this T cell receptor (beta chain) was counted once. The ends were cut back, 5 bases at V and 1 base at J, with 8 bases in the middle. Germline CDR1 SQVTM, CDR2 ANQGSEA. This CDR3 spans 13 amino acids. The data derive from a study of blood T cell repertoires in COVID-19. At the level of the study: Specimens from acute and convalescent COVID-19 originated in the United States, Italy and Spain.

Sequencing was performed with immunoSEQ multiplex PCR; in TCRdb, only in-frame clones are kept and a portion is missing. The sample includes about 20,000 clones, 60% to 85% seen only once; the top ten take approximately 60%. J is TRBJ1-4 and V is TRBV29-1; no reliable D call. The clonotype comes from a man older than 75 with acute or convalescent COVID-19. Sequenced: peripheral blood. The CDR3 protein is CSVRERTNEKLFF. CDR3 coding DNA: TGCAGCGTTCGTGAGAGAACTAATGAAAAACTGTTTTTT.